These 20 T cell receptor beta chains came from one sample sequenced in a study of T cell repertoires in breast cancer. Primers covering all TCR V genes were used in emulsion RT-PCR on CD8+ T cells. A second nested PCR with blocking oligonucleotides suppressed unpaired genes. Using its own MiXCR run on the emulsion pairing reads, TCRdb lists one record per CDR3 protein. This table has roughly 39,000 distinct CDR3 sequences, less than 55% appearing once. The source material was CD8+ T cells. These receptors all come from a pool of human donors with breast cancer or a healthy control (not recorded which).

The sample holds many counts of this clonotype. The CDR3 region has the DNA TGTGCCAGCAGCCGGGCAGGGTATGGCTACACCTTC. This translates into CASSRAGYGYTF. The chain combines TRBV6-2 or TRBV6-3 with TRBJ1-2; possible D gene TRBD1, 5 bases. The CDR3 sequence is 12 residues long. With 6 bases removed from V and 5 bases from J, the gap between germline ends came to 10 bases. Germline V CDR1 and CDR2: MNHEY, SVGEGT.

This clonotype was seen at least ten times. V and J are TRBV7-2 and TRBJ1-1; no firm D call. This CDR3 region has 11 residues. The germline V gene encodes CDR1 SGHTA and CDR2 FQGNSA. Trimming cost V 5 bases and J 6 bases, with 7 bases left between them. This chain's CDR3 is CASSLRSEAFF. CDR3 bases: TGTGCCAGCAGCCTTCGATCTGAAGCTTTCTTT. The full variable domain, with the rest looked up from reference TRBV7-2 and TRBJ1-1, is GAGVSQSPSNKVTEKGKDVELRCDPISGHTALYWYRQSLGQGLEFLIYFQGNSAPDKSGLPSDRFSAERTGGSVSTLTIQRTQQEDSAVYLCASSLRSEAFFGQGTRLTVV.

This chain connects TRBV11-2 to TRBJ1-1; D perhaps matches TRBD1 (6 bases). V lost 3 bases and J lost 5, with 13 bases in between. The CDR3 consists of 14 residues. The germline gives CDR1 SGHAT, CDR2 FQNNGV. The CDR3 DNA is TGTGCCAGCAGCTTCAAACAGGGCACAACTGAAGCTTTCTTT. This gives the protein CASSFKQGTTEAFF.

The rearrangement links TRBV28 to TRBJ2-1; tentative D call: TRBD2 (6 bases). CDR3 length equals 15 residues. V lost 6 bases, J lost 3 bases, and 15 bases lay in between. The V gene's germline CDR1 is MDHEN and CDR2 SYDVKM. The CDR3 spells CASRLGGKVYNEQFF. CDR3 DNA: TGTGCCAGCAGGCTGGGCGGGAAAGTCTACAATGAGCAGTTCTTC.

This clonotype appeared a few times. CDR3 in amino acids: CASSYGSRYGYTF. In DNA form, the CDR3 reads TGTGCCAGCAGTTACGGCAGCCGCTATGGCTACACCTTC. The chain combines TRBV12-3 or TRBV12-4 with TRBJ1-2; D call uncertain. The CDR3 consists of 13 residues. Between the trimmed V and J ends, which lost 4 bases and 4 bases, there was a span of 10 bases.

This clonotype has a handful of counts. The chain couples TRBV7-9 to TRBJ2-7; D gene unclear. V lost 3 bases, J lost 7 bases, and 7 bases lay in between. This CDR3 region has 11 residues. The germline V gene encodes CDR1 SEHNR and CDR2 FQNEAQ (reference sequence). CDR3 region: CASSLTREQYF. DNA of the CDR3: TGTGCCAGCAGCTTGACGAGAGAGCAGTACTTC. The whole variable domain, remainder taken from reference TRBV7-9 and TRBJ2-7, is DTGVSQNPRHKITKRGQNVTFRCDPISEHNRLYWYRQTLGQGPEFLTYFQNEAQLEKSRLLSDRFSAERPKGSFSTLEIQRTEQGDSAMYLCASSLTREQYFGPGTRLTVT.

The chain links TRBV4-2 to TRBJ1-1; 9 bases line up with TRBD1. After removal of 3 bases from V and 1 base from J, the junction contained 9 bases not matched to a gene. In germline, CDR1 is LGHNA, CDR2 YNFKEQ. This CDR3 contains 17 residues. CDR3 in DNA: TGTGCCAGCAGCCAGGGATACAGGGGGCGCGGGAACACTGAAGCTTTCTTT. Translated, it gives CASSQGYRGRGNTEAFF.

This chain uses TRBV19 with TRBJ1-2, with TRBD1 identical over 9 bases. Per germline, CDR1 LNHDA and CDR2 SQIVND (reference sequence). The CDR3 loop spans 14 amino acids. V lost 6 bases and J lost 2; bases outside the gene matches: 4. The CDR3 DNA sequence: TGTGCCAGTAGCAGGGACAGGGACAACTATGGCTACACCTTC. It specifies CASSRDRDNYGYTF. Drawing the rest from reference TRBV19 and TRBJ1-2, the complete variable domain is DGGITQSPKYLFRKEGQNVTLSCEQNLNHDAMYWYRQDPGQGLRLIYYSQIVNDFQKGDIAEGYSVSREKKESFPLTVTSAQKNPTAFYLCASSRDRDNYGYTFGSGTRLTVV.

This clonotype was observed a few times. The V and J genes are TRBV28 and TRBJ2-7; 11 positions agree with TRBD2. V lost 5 bases, J lost 3 bases, and 9 bases stayed unmatched. Germline V gene data show CDR1 as MDHEN and CDR2 as SYDVKM. The CDR3 runs to 16 residues. The CDR3 sequence: CASSLASGTSGYEQYF. The DNA for the CDR3 is TGTGCCAGCAGTCTCGCCTCCGGGACTAGCGGCTACGAGCAGTACTTC.

V is TRBV7-8 and J is TRBJ2-5, with D hard to call. The CDR3 is 12 residues long. Germline V gives CDR1 SGHVS, CDR2 FQNEAQ. Trimming took 2 bases from V and 2 from J, leaving 3 bases between them. CDR3 coding DNA: TGTGCCAGCAGCTTAACACAAGAGACCCAGTACTTC. Translating it yields CASSLTQETQYF.

J is TRBJ2-1 and V is TRBV20-1; D might be TRBD2 (5 bases). Germline assignment: CDR1 DFQATT and CDR2 SNEGSKA (reference sequence). Trimming shortened V by 1 base and J by 0 bases, and 13 bases separated the two germline ends. This CDR3 has 16 residues. Here the CDR3 DNA reads TGCAGTGCTAGAGTTCCGCGGGTGGACTCCTACAATGAGCAGTTCTTC. It translates to CSARVPRVDSYNEQFF.

The chain has TRBV20-1 and TRBJ2-1; D is unresolved. V was clipped by 6 bases and J by 8 bases, with 14 bases between them. The CDR3 covers 12 residues. The germline V gene has CDR1 DFQATT and CDR2 SNEGSKA (reference sequence). CDR3 sequence reads: CSARATWDEQFF. In nucleotides, the CDR3 is TGCAGTGCCCGAGCGACTTGGGATGAGCAGTTCTTC.

This clonotype was recorded many times. The V gene is TRBV7-9, the J gene TRBJ2-1; D not resolved. The CDR3 runs 15 residues. Germline V gene sequence: CDR1 SEHNR, CDR2 FQNEAQ (reference sequence). Trimming took off 6 bases at V and 0 bases at J, with 12 bases between the two ends. CDR3 in amino acids: CASSPGRSSYNEQFF. CDR3 sequence (DNA): TGTGCCAGCAGTCCCGGGCGTAGCTCCTACAATGAGCAGTTCTTC.

This clonotype came up a few times. The chain recombines TRBV20-1 with TRBJ2-7, with D perhaps TRBD2 (6 bases). V was shortened by 6 bases and J by 3 bases, with 18 bases between the two germline ends. Germline lookup yields CDR1 DFQATT and CDR2 SNEGSKA (reference sequence). The length of the CDR3 is 14 residues. CDR3 coding DNA: TGCAGTGCCAAACGCGGGGATTTAGACTACGAGCAGTACTTC. It encodes CSAKRGDLDYEQYF.

This clonotype has ten or more counts. The chain links TRBV27 to TRBJ1-1; D is perhaps TRBD1 (5 bases). The CDR3 consists of 14 residues. The V gene's germline CDR1 is MNHEY and CDR2 SMNVEV (reference sequence). The ends were cut back, 5 bases at V and 11 bases at J, with 21 bases in the middle. CDR3 bases: TGTGCCAGCAGTCCATCGGGACCAACTATGGGGGCTTTCTTT. This codes for CASSPSGPTMGAFF.

This clonotype was picked up many times. The chain links TRBV28 to TRBJ2-7, with D possibly matching TRBD2 (6 bases). There are 12 residues in the CDR3. Germline CDR1 MDHEN, CDR2 SYDVKM. Trimming removed 2 bases at V and 9 bases at J, with 11 bases between. The CDR3 DNA follows: TGTGCCAGCAGTTTACCCGGGGGAATGCAGTACTTC. Amino acids: CASSLPGGMQYF.

In its sample, this clonotype was seen a few times. This sequence joins TRBV5-1 and TRBJ2-7, with TRBD2 matching over 14 bases. The V and J ends lost 4 bases and 3 bases, in that order; junction bases with no gene match: 3. The CDR3 sequence is 15 residues long. Germline assignment: CDR1 SGHRS and CDR2 YFSETQ. In DNA, the CDR3 is TGCGCCAGCAGCCCCGGACTAGCGGGGGGCTACGAGCAGTACTTC. This translates into CASSPGLAGGYEQYF.

This clonotype has a count of ten or more. The genes are TRBV6-1 and TRBJ1-3; the D is unclear. V was shortened by 6 bases and J by 0 bases, with 12 bases between the two germline ends. The CDR3 consists of 15 residues. CDR1 is MNHNS, CDR2 SASEGT, per germline. This CDR3 is CASRTSGHSGNTIYF. In nucleotides, the CDR3 is TGTGCCAGCAGAACTTCGGGCCACTCTGGAAACACCATATATTTT.

The table lists this clonotype with a few counts. The V gene is TRBV24-1, the J gene TRBJ2-1; TRBD1 might be the D (6 bases). The CDR3 has 15 residues. The germline gives CDR1 KGHDR, CDR2 SFDVKD. The germline V and J ends were trimmed by 2 bases and 2 bases, with 9 bases remaining between them. The CDR3 is CATSDSRTAYNEQFF. The CDR3 DNA reads TGTGCCACCAGTGATTCCCGGACAGCCTACAATGAGCAGTTCTTC.

This sequence joins TRBV20-1 and TRBJ2-7; TRBD2 is a possible D gene (6 bases). Germline V gene lookup returns CDR1 DFQATT and CDR2 SNEGSKA (reference sequence). V lost 6 bases and J lost 1, with 13 bases in between. This CDR3 has 13 amino acids. The CDR3, as DNA: TGCAGTGCCAGCCCCGGGGGTTCCTACGAGCAGTACTTC. Translating gives CSASPGGSYEQYF.